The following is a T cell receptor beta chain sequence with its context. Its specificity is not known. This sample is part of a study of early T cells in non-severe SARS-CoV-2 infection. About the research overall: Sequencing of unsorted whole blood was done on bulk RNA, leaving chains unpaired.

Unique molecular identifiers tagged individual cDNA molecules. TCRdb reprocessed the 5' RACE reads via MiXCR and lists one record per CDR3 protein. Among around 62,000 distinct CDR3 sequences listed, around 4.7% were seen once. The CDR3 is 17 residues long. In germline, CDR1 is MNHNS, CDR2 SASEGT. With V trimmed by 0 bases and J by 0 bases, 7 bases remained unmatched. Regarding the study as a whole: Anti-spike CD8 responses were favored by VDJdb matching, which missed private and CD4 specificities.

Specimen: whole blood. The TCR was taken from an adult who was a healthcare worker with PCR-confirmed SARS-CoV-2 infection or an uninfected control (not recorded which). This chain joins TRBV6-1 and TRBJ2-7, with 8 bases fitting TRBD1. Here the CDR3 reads CASSEAPGGRSSYEQYF. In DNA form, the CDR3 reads TGTGCCAGCAGTGAAGCACCAGGGGGCCGATCCTCCTACGAGCAGTACTTC.